The 16 T cell receptor beta chains reported below all come from one sample, sequenced in a study of blood T cell repertoires in COVID-19. Repertoires were generated with immunoSEQ multiplex PCR, while TCRdb's copy carries only in-frame clones and drops some. The sample records tens of thousands of clones, approximately 76% being singletons. Sequencing used peripheral blood. The receptors originated from a man between 65 and 80 years old with active or convalescent COVID-19.

This chain uses TRBV30 with TRBJ1-5; the D gene is possibly TRBD1 (6 bases). Germline CDR1 is GTSNPN and CDR2 is SVGIG (reference sequence). The ends were cut back, 0 bases at V and 2 bases at J, with 8 bases in the middle. There are 14 residues in the CDR3. The DNA of the CDR3 is TGTGCCTGGAGTGTAGGGGGGGGCAATCAGCCCCAGCATTTT. It is translated as CAWSVGGGNQPQHF.

This clone has only a few counts. The chain combines TRBV2 with TRBJ1-6, with D perhaps TRBD1 (6 bases). The CDR3 is made up of 15 amino acids. CDR1 and CDR2 (germline): SNHLY, FYNNEI. V was cut by 7 bases and J by 4 bases, with 14 bases left in between. For the CDR3, the DNA is TGTGCCAGCACGGGGGGCGCGGGTTATAATTCACCCCTCCACTTT. It yields the protein CASTGGAGYNSPLHF.

The chain combines TRBV7-9 with TRBJ1-6; D not certain. The germline gives CDR1 SEHNR, CDR2 FQNEAQ (reference sequence). V was pared by 4 bases and J by 5 bases, with 6 bases between. The CDR3 runs to 13 residues. The CDR3 here is CASSSRDNSPLHF. CDR3 sequence (DNA): TGTGCCAGCAGCTCCCGGGATAATTCACCCCTCCACTTT.

The chain couples TRBV10-3 to TRBJ2-7, with 9 bases that match TRBD1. The CDR3 runs to 13 residues. Trimming cost V 4 bases and J 5 bases; bases outside gene matches: 3. In germline, CDR1 is ENHRY, CDR2 SYGVKD. The CDR3 DNA reads TGTGCCATCAGTGTGGACAGGGGAGACGAGCAGTACTTC. This translates into CAISVDRGDEQYF.

This clone occurred a few times. The chain combines TRBV4-1 with TRBJ2-2; 10 bases align to TRBD1. The CDR3 runs to 17 residues. V trimming: 5 bases; J trimming: 8 bases; junction bases outside the gene matches: 14. The germline V gene encodes CDR1 MGHRA and CDR2 YSYEKL. The CDR3 spells CASSSRDRGVVTGELFF. CDR3 coding DNA: TGCGCCAGCAGCAGCCGGGACAGGGGAGTAGTGACTGGGGAGCTGTTTTTT.

The chain carries TRBV6-6 and TRBJ2-1; 7 positions agree with TRBD2. There are 13 residues in the CDR3. With V trimmed by 7 bases and J by 7 bases, 7 bases remained unmatched. Germline V lookup: CDR1 MNHNY, CDR2 SVGAGI (reference sequence). The CDR3, as DNA: TGTGCCAGCAAGAACTCGGGAGGAAATGAGCAGTTCTTC. Amino acids: CASKNSGGNEQFF.

Written as DNA, the CDR3 is TGTGCCAGCAGTGGAATGGGACACCTTAGCAATCAGCCCCAGCATTTT. Residues: CASSGMGHLSNQPQHF. The V gene is TRBV28, the J gene TRBJ1-5; D might be TRBD1 (6 bases). In germline, CDR1 is MDHEN, CDR2 SYDVKM. The V end was cut by 5 bases, the J end by 0 bases, with 14 bases between. This CDR3 spans 16 amino acids.

This clone was picked up a small number of times. This chain uses TRBV9 with TRBJ1-4; 9 bases fit TRBD1. Germline CDR1 SGDLS, CDR2 YYNGEE. The V segment lost 4 bases and the J segment 5 bases; nucleotides outside the gene matches: 6. The CDR3 is made up of 15 amino acids. The CDR3 nucleotides read TGTGCCAGCAGCACTAGGGACAGGGTAAATGAAAAACTGTTTTTT. It translates to CASSTRDRVNEKLFF. Variable domain in full (rest from reference TRBV9 and TRBJ1-4): DSGVTQTPKHLITATGQRVTLRCSPRSGDLSVYWYQQSLDQGLQFLIQYYNGEERAKGNILERFSAQQFPDLHSELNLSSLELGDSALYFCASSTRDRVNEKLFFGSGTQLSVL.

This chain links TRBV30 with TRBJ2-2; D not resolved. V was cut by 5 bases and J by 1 base, with 5 bases left in between. Per the germline V gene, CDR1 is GTSNPN and CDR2 is SVGIG (reference sequence). CDR3 length equals 12 residues. The CDR3: CAWAVNTGELFF. The CDR3 DNA sequence: TGTGCCTGGGCCGTGAACACCGGGGAGCTGTTTTTT.

CDR3 loop: CACGVTQLAGELFF. The DNA for the CDR3 is TGTGCCTGTGGTGTTACCCAACTCGCCGGGGAGCTGTTTTTT. The J gene is TRBJ2-2, the V gene TRBV30; D not resolved. Looked up from germline, CDR1 is GTSNPN and CDR2 is SVGIG (reference sequence). V gave up 6 bases and J gave up 6 bases, with 17 bases separating them. The CDR3 runs to 14 residues.

J is TRBJ1-5 and V is TRBV10-2; TRBD1 aligns across 8 bases. CDR1 is WSHSY, CDR2 SAAADI, per germline. The CDR3 is 14 residues long. V trimming: 5 bases; J trimming: 5 bases; junction bases outside the gene matches: 5. The CDR3 loop is CASSSQQGDQPQHF. CDR3 sequence (DNA): TGCGCCAGCAGTTCACAACAGGGGGATCAGCCCCAGCATTTT.

The chain is built from TRBV6-6 and TRBJ1-1; D call uncertain. V was clipped by 6 bases and J by 1 base, with 6 bases between them. The CDR3 has 12 amino acids. Germline CDR1 reads MNHNY; CDR2 reads SVGAGI (reference sequence). Here the CDR3 DNA reads TGTGCCAGCAGCCGACAGAACACTGAAGCTTTCTTT. Translated, it gives CASSRQNTEAFF.

The sample holds one count of this clone. This chain links TRBV18 with TRBJ2-5, with D tentatively TRBD1 (5 bases). CDR3 length equals 15 residues. Germline values: CDR1 KGHSH, CDR2 LQKENI. Trimming took off 3 bases at V and 5 bases at J, with 16 bases between the two ends. CDR3 sequence (DNA): TGTGCCAGCTCACCTTTGGTGGGGCCGAGCGAGACCCAGTACTTC. Translation gives CASSPLVGPSETQYF. Looking up the rest from reference TRBV18 and TRBJ2-5 gives the full variable domain: NAGVMQNPRHLVRRRGQEARLRCSPMKGHSHVYWYRQLPEEGLKFMVYLQKENIIDESGMPKERFSAEFPKEGPSILRIQQVVRGDSAAYFCASSPLVGPSETQYFGPGTRLLVL.

The chain joins TRBV5-8 to TRBJ2-2; tentative D call: TRBD1 (5 bases). V lost 3 bases and J lost 3, with 12 bases in between. Looked up from germline, CDR1 is SGHTS and CDR2 is YDEGEE. The CDR3 has 15 amino acids. CDR3 residues: CASSSNPGYTGELFF. In DNA, the CDR3 is TGTGCCAGCAGCTCTAACCCAGGGTACACCGGGGAGCTGTTTTTT. Based on the CDR3 plus reference TRBV5-8 and TRBJ2-2, the full variable domain is EAGVTQSPTHLIKTRGQQATLRCSPISGHTSVYWYQQALGLGLQFLLWYDEGEERNRGNFPPRFSGRQFPNYSSELNVNALELEDSALYLCASSSNPGYTGELFFGEGSRLTVL.

The chain recombines TRBV30 with TRBJ2-3; tentative D call: TRBD2 (6 bases). The ends were cut back, 2 bases at V and 5 bases at J, with 11 bases in the middle. Germline V gene lookup returns CDR1 GTSNPN and CDR2 SVGIG (reference sequence). There are 13 residues in the CDR3. In DNA form, the CDR3 reads TGTGCCTGGAGTCTCCGGGGAGGAGATACGCAGTATTTT. This translates into CAWSLRGGDTQYF.

The chain employs TRBV27 and TRBJ2-7; the match to TRBD1 covers 7 bases. CDR3 length: 12 residues. V lost 10 bases and J lost 3; bases outside the gene matches: 6. From germline, CDR1 is MNHEY and CDR2 SMNVEV (reference sequence). The CDR3 bases are TGTGCCACCATGGACAGGATCTACGAGCAGTACTTC. Amino acid sequence: CATMDRIYEQYF.